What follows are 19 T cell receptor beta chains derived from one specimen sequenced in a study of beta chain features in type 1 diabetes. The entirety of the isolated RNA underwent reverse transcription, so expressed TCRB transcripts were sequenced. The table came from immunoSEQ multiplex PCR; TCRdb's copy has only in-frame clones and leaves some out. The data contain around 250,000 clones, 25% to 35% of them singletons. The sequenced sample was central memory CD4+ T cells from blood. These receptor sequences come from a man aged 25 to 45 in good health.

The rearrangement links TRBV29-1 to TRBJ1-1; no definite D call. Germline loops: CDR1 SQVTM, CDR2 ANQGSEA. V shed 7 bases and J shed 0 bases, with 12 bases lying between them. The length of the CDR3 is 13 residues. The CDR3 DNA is TGCAGCGGCCAGATTAGGGTGAACACTGAAGCTTTCTTT. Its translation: CSGQIRVNTEAFF.

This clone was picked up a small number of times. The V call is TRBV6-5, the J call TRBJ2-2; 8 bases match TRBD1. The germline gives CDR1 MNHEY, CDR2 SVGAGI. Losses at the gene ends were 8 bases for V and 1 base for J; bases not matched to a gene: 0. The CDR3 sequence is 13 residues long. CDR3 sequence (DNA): TGTGCCAGCGGGACAGGGAACACCGGGGAGCTGTTTTTT. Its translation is CASGTGNTGELFF.

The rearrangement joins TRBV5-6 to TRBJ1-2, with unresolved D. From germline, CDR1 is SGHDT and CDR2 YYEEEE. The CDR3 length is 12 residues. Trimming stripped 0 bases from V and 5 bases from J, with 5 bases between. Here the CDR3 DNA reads TGTGCCAGCAGCTTGGCTAGTTATGGCTACACCTTC. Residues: CASSLASYGYTF.

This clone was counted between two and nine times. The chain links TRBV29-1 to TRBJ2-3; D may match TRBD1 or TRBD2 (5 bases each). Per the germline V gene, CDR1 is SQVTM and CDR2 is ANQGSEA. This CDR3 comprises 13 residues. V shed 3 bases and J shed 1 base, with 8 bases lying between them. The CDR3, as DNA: TGCAGCGTTGAGAGGGACGGCACAGATACGCAGTATTTT. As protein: CSVERDGTDTQYF.

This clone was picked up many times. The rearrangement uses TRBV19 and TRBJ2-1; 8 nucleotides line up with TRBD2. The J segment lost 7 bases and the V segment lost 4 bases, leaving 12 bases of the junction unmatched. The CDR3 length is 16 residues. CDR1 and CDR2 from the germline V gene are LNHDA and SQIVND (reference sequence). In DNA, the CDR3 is TGTGCCAGTAGTAAAAGCACCGGGACTAGGACGAATGAGCAGTTCTTC. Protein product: CASSKSTGTRTNEQFF.

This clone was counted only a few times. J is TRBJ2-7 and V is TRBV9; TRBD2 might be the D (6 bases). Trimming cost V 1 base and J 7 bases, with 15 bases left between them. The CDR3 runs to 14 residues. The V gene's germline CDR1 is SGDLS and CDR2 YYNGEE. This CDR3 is CASSVKVGGGEQYF. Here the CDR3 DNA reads TGTGCCAGCAGCGTAAAAGTGGGAGGTGGAGAGCAGTACTTC.

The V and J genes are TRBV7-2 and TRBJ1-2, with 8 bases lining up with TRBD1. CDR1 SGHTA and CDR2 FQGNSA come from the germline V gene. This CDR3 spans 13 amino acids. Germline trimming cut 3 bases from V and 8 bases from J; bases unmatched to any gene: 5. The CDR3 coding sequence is TGTGCCAGCAGCTTCGGACAGGGAGAAGGCTACACCTTC. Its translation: CASSFGQGEGYTF.

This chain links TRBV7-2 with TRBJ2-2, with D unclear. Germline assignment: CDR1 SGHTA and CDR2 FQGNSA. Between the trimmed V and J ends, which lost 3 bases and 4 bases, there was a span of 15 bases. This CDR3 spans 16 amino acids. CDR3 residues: CASSFVGWKGTGELFF. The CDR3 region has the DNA TGTGCCAGCAGCTTCGTAGGTTGGAAGGGCACCGGGGAGCTGTTTTTT. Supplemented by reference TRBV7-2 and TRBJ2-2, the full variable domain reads GAGVSQSPSNKVTEKGKDVELRCDPISGHTALYWYRQSLGQGLEFLIYFQGNSAPDKSGLPSDRFSAERTGGSVSTLTIQRTQQEDSAVYLCASSFVGWKGTGELFFGEGSRLTVL.

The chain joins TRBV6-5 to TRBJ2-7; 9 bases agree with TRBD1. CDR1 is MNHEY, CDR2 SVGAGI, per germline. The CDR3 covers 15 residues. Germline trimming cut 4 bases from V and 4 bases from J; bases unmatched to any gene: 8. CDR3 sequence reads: CASSSSTGTGYEQYF. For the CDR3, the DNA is TGTGCCAGCAGTTCCAGCACCGGGACAGGGTACGAGCAGTACTTC.

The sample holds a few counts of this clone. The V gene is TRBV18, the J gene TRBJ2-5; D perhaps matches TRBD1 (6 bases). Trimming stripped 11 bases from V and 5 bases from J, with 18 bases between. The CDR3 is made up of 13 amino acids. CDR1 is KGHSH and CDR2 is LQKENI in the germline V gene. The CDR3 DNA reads TGTGCCGCACAAGGGGGTCGAGTGGAGACCCAGTACTTC. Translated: CAAQGGRVETQYF.

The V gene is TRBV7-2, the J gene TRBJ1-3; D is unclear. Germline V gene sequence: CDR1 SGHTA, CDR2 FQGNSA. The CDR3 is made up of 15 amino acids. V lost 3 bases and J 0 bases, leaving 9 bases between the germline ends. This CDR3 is CASSFIPSSGNTIYF. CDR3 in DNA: TGTGCCAGCAGCTTCATCCCGAGCTCTGGAAACACCATATATTTT. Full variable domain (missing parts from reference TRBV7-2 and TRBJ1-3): GAGVSQSPSNKVTEKGKDVELRCDPISGHTALYWYRQSLGQGLEFLIYFQGNSAPDKSGLPSDRFSAERTGGSVSTLTIQRTQQEDSAVYLCASSFIPSSGNTIYFGEGSWLTVV.

CDR3 coding DNA: TGCGCCAGCAGCGACGGATTCTATGGCTACACCTTC. Its translation: CASSDGFYGYTF. V usage is TRBV10-2 and J usage is TRBJ1-2; D unclear. Trimming cost V 6 bases and J 4 bases, with 9 bases left between them. The CDR3 extends over 12 amino acids. Per germline, CDR1 WSHSY and CDR2 SAAADI.

The CDR3 spells CASSQSDAYGYTF. Here the CDR3 DNA reads TGCGCCAGCAGTCAATCAGATGCCTATGGCTACACCTTC. The chain recombines TRBV10-1 with TRBJ1-2, with no clear D. V was shortened by 5 bases and J by 4 bases, with 11 bases between the two germline ends. This CDR3 spans 13 amino acids. Germline values: CDR1 WNHNN, CDR2 SYGVQD (reference sequence).

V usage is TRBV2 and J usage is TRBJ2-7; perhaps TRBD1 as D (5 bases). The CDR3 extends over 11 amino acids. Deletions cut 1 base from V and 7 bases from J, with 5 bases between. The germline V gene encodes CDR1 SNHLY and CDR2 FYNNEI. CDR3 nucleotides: TGTGCCAGCAGTGAAGACAGGGAGCAGTACTTC. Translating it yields CASSEDREQYF.

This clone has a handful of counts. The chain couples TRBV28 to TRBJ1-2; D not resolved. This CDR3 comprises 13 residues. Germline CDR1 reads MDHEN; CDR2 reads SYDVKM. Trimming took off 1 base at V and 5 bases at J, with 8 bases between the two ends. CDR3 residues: CASSLLARYGYTF. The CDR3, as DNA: TGTGCCAGCAGTTTATTAGCCAGATATGGCTACACCTTC.

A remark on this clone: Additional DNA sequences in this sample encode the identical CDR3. For the CDR3, the DNA is TGCAGTGCAGGCTACGAGCAGTACTTC. This translates into CSAGYEQYF. The rearrangement links TRBV20-1 to TRBJ2-7; D remains ambiguous. The CDR3 runs 9 residues. Germline V gene lookup returns CDR1 DFQATT and CDR2 SNEGSKA (reference sequence). Trimming took 6 bases from V and 3 from J, leaving 3 bases between them.

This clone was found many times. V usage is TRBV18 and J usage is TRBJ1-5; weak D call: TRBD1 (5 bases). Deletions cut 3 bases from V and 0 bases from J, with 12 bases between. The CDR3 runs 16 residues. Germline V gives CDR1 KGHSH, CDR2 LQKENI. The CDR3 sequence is CASSPGTVYSNQPQHF. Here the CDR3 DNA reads TGTGCCAGCTCACCCGGGACGGTTTATAGCAATCAGCCCCAGCATTTT.

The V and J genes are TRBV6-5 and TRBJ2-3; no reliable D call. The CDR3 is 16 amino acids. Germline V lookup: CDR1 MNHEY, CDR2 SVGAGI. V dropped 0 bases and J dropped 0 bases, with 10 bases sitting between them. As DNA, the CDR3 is TGTGCCAGCAGTTACTCGCCGTCTCCCAGCACAGATACGCAGTATTTT. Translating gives CASSYSPSPSTDTQYF.

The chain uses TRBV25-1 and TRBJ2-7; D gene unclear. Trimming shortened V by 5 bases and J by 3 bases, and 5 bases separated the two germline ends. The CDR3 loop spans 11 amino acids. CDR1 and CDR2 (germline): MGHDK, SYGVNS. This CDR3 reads CASSNDYEQYF. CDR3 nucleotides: TGTGCCAGCAGTAATGACTACGAGCAGTACTTC.